What follows describes a single TCR beta chain. Its antigen is unidentified. Germline CDR1 reads LNHNV; CDR2 reads YYDKDF (reference sequence). The ends lost 1 base at V and 6 bases at J; junction bases unmatched: 2. The CDR3 runs to 14 residues. The data were taken from a study of CD8+ T cells in alopecia areata. Study findings and constraints: Resident alphabeta T cells of normal skin are also sequenced in scalp samples. Compared with normal scalp, lesional scalp had higher clonality and more expanded CD8+ clones.

A FACSAria was used to sort CD4+ and CD8+ T cells. These cells came from PBMCs. As the sequencing template, cDNA was produced by extracting RNA and reverse transcribing it. The repertoire was sequenced with immunoSEQ multiplex PCR; TCRdb's copy has only in-frame clones and lacks some. The table includes some 200,000 clones, about 61% detected once. Sequences were obtained from CD8+ T cells sorted from blood. The sequence was obtained from a human donor in good health. This chain uses TRBV15 with TRBJ2-1, with 8 positions matching TRBD1. The CDR3 loop is CATSRADRGNEQFF. CDR3 nucleotide sequence: TGTGCCACCAGCAGAGCCGACAGGGGCAATGAGCAGTTCTTC. Using reference TRBV15 and TRBJ2-1 for the parts outside the CDR3, the full variable domain is DAMVIQNPRYQVTQFGKPVTLSCSQTLNHNVMYWYQQKSSQAPKLLFHYYDKDFNNEADTPDNFQSRRPNTSFCFLDIRSPGLGDTAMYLCATSRADRGNEQFFGPGTRLTVL.